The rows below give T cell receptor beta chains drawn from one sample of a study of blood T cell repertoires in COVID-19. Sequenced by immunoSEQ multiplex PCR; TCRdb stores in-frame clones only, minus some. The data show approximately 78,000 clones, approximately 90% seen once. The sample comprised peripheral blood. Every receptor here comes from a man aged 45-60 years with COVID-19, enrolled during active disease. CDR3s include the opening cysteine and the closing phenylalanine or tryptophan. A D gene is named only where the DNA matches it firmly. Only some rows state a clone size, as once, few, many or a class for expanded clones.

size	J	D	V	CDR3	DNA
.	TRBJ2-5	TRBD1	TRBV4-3	CASSQFRGQETQYF	TGCGCCAGCAGCCAATTCAGGGGGCAGGAGACCCAGTACTTC
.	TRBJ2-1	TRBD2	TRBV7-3	CASSLGLADYNEQFF	TGTGCCAGCAGTTTAGGACTAGCGGATTACAATGAGCAGTTCTTC
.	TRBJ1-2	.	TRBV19	CASSQQDYGYTF	TGTGCCAGTAGCCAACAGGACTATGGCTACACCTTC
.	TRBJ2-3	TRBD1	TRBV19	CAIRDRGTDTQYF	TGTGCCATTCGGGACAGGGGGACAGATACGCAGTATTTT
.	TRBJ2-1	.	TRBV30	CAWMEGNNEQFF	TGTGCCTGGATGGAGGGTAACAATGAGCAGTTCTTC
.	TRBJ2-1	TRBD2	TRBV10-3	CAIGSGDSYNEQFF	TGTGCCATCGGGAGCGGGGACTCGTACAATGAGCAGTTCTTC
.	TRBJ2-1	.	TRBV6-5	CASESYSAYNEQFF	TGTGCCAGCGAGAGTTATAGCGCCTACAATGAGCAGTTCTTC
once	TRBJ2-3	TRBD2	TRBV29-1	CSAGLAEQYF	TGCAGCGCGGGACTAGCGGAGCAGTATTTT
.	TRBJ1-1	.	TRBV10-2	CASSEAMNTEAFF	TGCGCCAGCAGTGAAGCCATGAACACTGAAGCTTTCTTT
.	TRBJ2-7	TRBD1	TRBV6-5	CASARDRGQYEQYF	TGTGCCAGCGCCCGGGACAGGGGGCAATACGAGCAGTACTTC
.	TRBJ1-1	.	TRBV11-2	CASSSRPGGKNTEAFF	TGTGCCAGCAGCTCCCGACCGGGAGGTAAAAACACTGAAGCTTTCTTT
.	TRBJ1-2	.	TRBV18	CASSPGQVAGYTF	TGTGCCAGCTCACCTGGGCAGGTCGCTGGCTACACCTTC
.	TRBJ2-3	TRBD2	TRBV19	CASSLTSGTDTQYF	TGTGCCAGTAGCCTGACTAGCGGCACAGATACGCAGTATTTT
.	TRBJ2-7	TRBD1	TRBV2	CASSGQGNEQYF	TGTGCCAGCAGCGGACAGGGAAACGAGCAGTACTTC
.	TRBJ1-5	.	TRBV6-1	CASSEARGGSANQPQHF	TGTGCCAGCAGTGAAGCGCGGGGGGGCAGCGCCAATCAGCCCCAGCATTTT
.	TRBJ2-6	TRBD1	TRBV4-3	CASSPGQGGANVLTF	TGCGCCAGCAGCCCGGGACAGGGTGGGGCCAACGTCCTGACTTTC
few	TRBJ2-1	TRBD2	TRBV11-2	CASTRLAGYNEQFF	TGTGCCAGCACAAGACTAGCGGGATACAATGAGCAGTTCTTC
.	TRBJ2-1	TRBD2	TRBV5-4	CASSSPGGTNEQFF	TGTGCCAGCAGCTCCCCCGGGGGGACGAATGAGCAGTTCTTC
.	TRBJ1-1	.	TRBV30	CAWRDRPNTEAFF	TGTGCCTGGAGAGACAGGCCTAACACTGAAGCTTTCTTT
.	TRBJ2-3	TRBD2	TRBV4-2	CASSQDFEAGVTDTQYF	TGTGCCAGCAGCCAAGATTTTGAGGCGGGAGTCACAGATACGCAGTATTTT
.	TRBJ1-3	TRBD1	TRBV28	CASSFRGQVGNTIYF	TGTGCCAGCAGTTTCCGAGGACAGGTTGGAAACACCATATATTTT
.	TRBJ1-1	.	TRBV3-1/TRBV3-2	CASSQEVWGGMNTEAFF	TGTGCCAGCAGCCAAGAAGTGTGGGGGGGTATGAACACTGAAGCTTTCTTT
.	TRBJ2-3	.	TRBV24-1	CATSVSSGTRGGDTQYF	TGTGCCACCAGTGTTTCCTCCGGGACCCGAGGAGGGGATACGCAGTATTTT
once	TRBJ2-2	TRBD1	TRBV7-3	CASSSRTGAGELFF	TGTGCCAGCAGCTCCCGTACAGGGGCCGGGGAGCTGTTTTTT
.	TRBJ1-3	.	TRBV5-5	CASSLGLGANGNTIYF	TGTGCCAGCAGCTTGGGTCTGGGGGCGAACGGAAACACCATATATTTT
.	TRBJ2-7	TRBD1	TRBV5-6	CASSLGQGGYYEQYF	TGTGCCAGCAGCTTGGGACAGGGGGGTTACTACGAGCAGTACTTC
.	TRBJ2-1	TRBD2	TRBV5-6	CASSMTSGANYNEQFF	TGTGCCAGCAGCATGACTAGCGGGGCCAACTACAATGAGCAGTTCTTC
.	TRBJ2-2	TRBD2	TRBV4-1	CASRLLAGITGELFF	TGCGCCAGCAGACTACTAGCGGGAATCACCGGGGAGCTGTTTTTT
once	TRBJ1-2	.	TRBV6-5	CASSPYGEGAGGYTF	TGTGCCAGCAGTCCTTACGGGGAGGGTGCAGGAGGCTACACCTTC
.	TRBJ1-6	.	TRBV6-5	CASSYAGPRSPLHF	TGTGCCAGCAGTTACGCGGGGCCCAGGTCACCCCTCCACTTT
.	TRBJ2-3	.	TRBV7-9	CASSDSSSTDTQYF	TGTGCCAGCAGCGACAGTTCTAGCACAGATACGCAGTATTTT
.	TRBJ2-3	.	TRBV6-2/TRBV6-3	CASSYTIGGRPTDTQYF	TGTGCCAGCAGTTACACGATAGGCGGGCGGCCCACAGATACGCAGTATTTT
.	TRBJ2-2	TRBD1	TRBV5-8	CASSLMLGQGTGELFF	TGTGCCAGCAGCCTGATGTTGGGACAGGGGACCGGGGAGCTGTTTTTT
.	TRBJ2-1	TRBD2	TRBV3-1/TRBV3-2	CASSLGRAPYNEQFF	TGTGCCAGCAGCCTGGGGAGGGCCCCCTACAATGAGCAGTTCTTC
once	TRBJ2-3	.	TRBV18	CASSPRASVTDTQYF	TGTGCCAGCTCACCGAGGGCTAGCGTCACAGATACGCAGTATTTT
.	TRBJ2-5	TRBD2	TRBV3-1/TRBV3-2	CASSQDGGGETQYF	TGTGCCAGCAGCCAAGACGGGGGGGGAGAGACCCAGTACTTC
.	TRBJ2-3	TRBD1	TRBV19	CASRASGTGTDTQYF	TGTGCCAGCCGAGCCTCGGGGACAGGCACAGATACGCAGTATTTT
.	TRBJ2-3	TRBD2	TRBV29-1	CSDQRETDTQYF	TGCAGCGACCAGCGGGAGACGGATACGCAGTATTTT
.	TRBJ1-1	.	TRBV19	CASSPWGDRTAFF	TGTGCCAGTAGCCCGTGGGGCGACAGAACGGCTTTCTTT
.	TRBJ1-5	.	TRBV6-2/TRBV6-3	CASSYSRAIGDYSNQPQHF	TGTGCCAGCAGTTACTCGAGGGCTATTGGGGATTATAGCAATCAGCCCCAGCATTTT
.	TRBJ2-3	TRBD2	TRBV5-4	CASSLAGAGTDTQYF	TGTGCCAGCAGCTTAGCGGGAGCGGGGACAGATACGCAGTATTTT
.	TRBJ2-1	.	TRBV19	CASSIGTDREQFF	TGTGCCAGTAGTATAGGGACTGACAGGGAGCAGTTCTTC
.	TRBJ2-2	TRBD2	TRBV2	CASSTRLAESNTGELFF	TGTGCCAGCAGTACCCGACTAGCGGAGTCGAACACCGGGGAGCTGTTTTTT
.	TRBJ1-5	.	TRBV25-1	CASSELGRNQPQHF	TGTGCCAGCAGTGAATTGGGCAGAAATCAGCCCCAGCATTTT
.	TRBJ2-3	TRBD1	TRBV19	CASARDREVDTQYF	TGTGCCAGTGCGCGGGACAGGGAGGTAGATACGCAGTATTTT